This TCR beta chain emerged from a study of blood T cell repertoires in COVID-19. Whole-study context: Samples came from the United States, Italy and Spain, spanning acute and convalescent COVID-19. Sources were T cells, B-cell-depleted T cells, or PBMCs; the material itself was cDNA or gDNA.

Authors' processing steps: Counts of nucleated cells, estimated from reference gene primer amplification, were obtained. Some clones are missing from TCRdb's copy, which holds only in-frame ones; the method was immunoSEQ multiplex PCR. V and J calls and clone size are as listed in that table; D and trimming were resolved from the DNA. The sample yields 150,000 to 200,000 clones, around 74% seen once. V lost 2 bases to trimming and J lost 7 bases; unmatched junction nucleotides: 9. Germline-derived CDR1 and CDR2 are MNHEY and SVGEGT. CDR3 length: 16 amino acids. Sequencing input: peripheral blood. The chain combines TRBV6-2 or TRBV6-3 with TRBJ2-1, with 9 bases that match TRBD2. This clonotype was sampled from a woman of 80 years or more with acute or convalescent COVID-19. CDR3 DNA sequence: TGTGCCAGCAGTTACGGGGCAGCGGGAGGAGGGAATGAGCAGTTCTTC. Its protein product is CASSYGAAGGGNEQFF.